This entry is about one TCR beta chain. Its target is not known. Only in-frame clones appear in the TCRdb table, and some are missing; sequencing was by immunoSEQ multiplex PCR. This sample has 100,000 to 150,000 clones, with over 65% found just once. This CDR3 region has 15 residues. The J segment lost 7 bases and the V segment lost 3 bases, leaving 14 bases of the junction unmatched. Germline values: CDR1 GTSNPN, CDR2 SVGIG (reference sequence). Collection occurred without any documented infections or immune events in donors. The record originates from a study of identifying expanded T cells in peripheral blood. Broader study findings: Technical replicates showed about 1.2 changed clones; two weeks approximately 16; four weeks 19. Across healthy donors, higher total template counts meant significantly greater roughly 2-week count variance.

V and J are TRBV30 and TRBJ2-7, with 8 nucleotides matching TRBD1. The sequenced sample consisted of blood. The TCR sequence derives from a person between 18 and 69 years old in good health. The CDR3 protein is CAWSLGTGRQGEQYF. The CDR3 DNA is TGTGCCTGGAGCTTAGGGACAGGCCGTCAAGGGGAGCAGTACTTC.